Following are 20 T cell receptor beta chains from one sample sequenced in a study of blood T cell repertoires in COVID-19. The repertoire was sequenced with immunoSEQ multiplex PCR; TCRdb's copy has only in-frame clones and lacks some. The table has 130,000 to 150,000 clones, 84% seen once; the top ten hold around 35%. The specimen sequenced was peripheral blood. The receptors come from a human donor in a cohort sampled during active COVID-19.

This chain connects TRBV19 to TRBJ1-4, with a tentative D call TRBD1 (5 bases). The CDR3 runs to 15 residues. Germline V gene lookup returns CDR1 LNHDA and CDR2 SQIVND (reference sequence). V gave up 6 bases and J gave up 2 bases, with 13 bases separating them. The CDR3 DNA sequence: TGTGCCAGTAGACCGCAGGGAGGCACTAATGAAAAACTGTTTTTT. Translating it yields CASRPQGGTNEKLFF. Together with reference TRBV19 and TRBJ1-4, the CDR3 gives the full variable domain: DGGITQSPKYLFRKEGQNVTLSCEQNLNHDAMYWYRQDPGQGLRLIYYSQIVNDFQKGDIAEGYSVSREKKESFPLTVTSAQKNPTAFYLCASRPQGGTNEKLFFGSGTQLSVL.

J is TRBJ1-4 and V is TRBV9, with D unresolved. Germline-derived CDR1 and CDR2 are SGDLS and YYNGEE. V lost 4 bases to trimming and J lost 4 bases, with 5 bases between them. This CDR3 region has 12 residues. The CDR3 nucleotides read TGTGCCAGCAGCTCATTTAATGAAAAACTGTTTTTT. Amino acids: CASSSFNEKLFF.

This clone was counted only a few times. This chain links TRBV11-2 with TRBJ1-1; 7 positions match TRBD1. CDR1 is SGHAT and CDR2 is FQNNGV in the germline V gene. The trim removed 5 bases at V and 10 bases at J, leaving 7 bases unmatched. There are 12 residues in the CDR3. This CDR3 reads CASSLPGQLAFF. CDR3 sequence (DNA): TGTGCCAGCAGCCTCCCGGGACAGTTAGCTTTCTTT.

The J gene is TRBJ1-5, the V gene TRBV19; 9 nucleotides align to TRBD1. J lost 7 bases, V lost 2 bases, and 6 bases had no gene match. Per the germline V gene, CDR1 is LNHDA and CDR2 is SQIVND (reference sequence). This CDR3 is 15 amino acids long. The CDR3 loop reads CASSITGGLGQPQHF. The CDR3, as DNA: TGTGCCAGTAGTATAACAGGGGGCTTAGGGCAGCCCCAGCATTTT.

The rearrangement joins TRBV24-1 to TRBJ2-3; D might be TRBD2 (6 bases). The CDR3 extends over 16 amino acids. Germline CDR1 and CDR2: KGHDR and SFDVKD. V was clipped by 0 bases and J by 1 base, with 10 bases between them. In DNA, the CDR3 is TGTGCCACCAGTGATTTGCAGCGGGTGGGCACAGATACGCAGTATTTT. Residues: CATSDLQRVGTDTQYF.

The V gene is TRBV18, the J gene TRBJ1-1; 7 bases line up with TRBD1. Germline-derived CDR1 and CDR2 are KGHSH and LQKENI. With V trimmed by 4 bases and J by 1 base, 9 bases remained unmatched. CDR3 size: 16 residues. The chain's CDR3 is CASSLAGGRANTEAFF. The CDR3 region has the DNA TGTGCCAGCTCACTTGCAGGGGGAAGGGCGAACACTGAAGCTTTCTTT.

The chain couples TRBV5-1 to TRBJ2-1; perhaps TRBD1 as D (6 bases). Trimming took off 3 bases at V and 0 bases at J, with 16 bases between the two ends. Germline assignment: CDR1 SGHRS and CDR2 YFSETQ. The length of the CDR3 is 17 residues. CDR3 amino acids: CASSWTPTGNSYNEQFF. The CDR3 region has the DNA TGCGCCAGCAGCTGGACCCCGACAGGAAACTCCTACAATGAGCAGTTCTTC.

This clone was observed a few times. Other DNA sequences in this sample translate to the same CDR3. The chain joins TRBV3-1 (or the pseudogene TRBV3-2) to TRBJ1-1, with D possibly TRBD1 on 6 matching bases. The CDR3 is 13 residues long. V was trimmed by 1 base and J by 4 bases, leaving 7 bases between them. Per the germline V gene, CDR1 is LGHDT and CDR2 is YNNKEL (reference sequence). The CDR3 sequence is CASSQGGGTEAFF. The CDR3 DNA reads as TGTGCCAGCAGCCAAGGAGGGGGCACTGAAGCTTTCTTT.

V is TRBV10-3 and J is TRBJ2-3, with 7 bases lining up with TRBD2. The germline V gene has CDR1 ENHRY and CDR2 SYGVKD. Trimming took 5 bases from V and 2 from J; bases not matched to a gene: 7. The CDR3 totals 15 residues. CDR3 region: CAISPSGEDTDTQYF. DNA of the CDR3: TGTGCCATCAGTCCGAGCGGGGAAGACACAGATACGCAGTATTTT.

The CDR3 loop is CALEVLRSTDTQYF. Written as DNA, the CDR3 is TGTGCCCTAGAGGTCCTTAGGAGCACAGATACGCAGTATTTT. The rearrangement joins TRBV30 to TRBJ2-3, with D unresolved. The CDR3 totals 14 residues. The germline V gene has CDR1 GTSNPN and CDR2 SVGIG (reference sequence). V dropped 8 bases and J dropped 0 bases, with 15 bases sitting between them.

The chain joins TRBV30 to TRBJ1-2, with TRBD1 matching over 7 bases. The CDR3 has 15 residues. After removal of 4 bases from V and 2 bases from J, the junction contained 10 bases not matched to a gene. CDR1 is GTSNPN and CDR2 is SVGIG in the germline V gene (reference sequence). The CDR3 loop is CAWTRVWGQNYGYTF. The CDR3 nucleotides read TGTGCCTGGACGCGAGTTTGGGGACAGAACTATGGCTACACCTTC.

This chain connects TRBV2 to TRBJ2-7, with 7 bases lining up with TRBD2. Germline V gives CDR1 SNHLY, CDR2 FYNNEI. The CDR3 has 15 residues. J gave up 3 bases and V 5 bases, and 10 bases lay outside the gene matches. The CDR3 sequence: CASSPLAVLVYEQYF. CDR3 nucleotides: TGTGCCAGCAGTCCCCTAGCGGTGCTAGTCTACGAGCAGTACTTC.

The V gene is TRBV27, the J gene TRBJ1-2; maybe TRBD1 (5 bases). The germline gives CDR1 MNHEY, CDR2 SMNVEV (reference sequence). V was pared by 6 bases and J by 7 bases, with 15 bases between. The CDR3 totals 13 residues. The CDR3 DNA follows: TGTGCCAGCAGCACTGACAGAAGAGGTGGCTACACCTTC. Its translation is CASSTDRRGGYTF.

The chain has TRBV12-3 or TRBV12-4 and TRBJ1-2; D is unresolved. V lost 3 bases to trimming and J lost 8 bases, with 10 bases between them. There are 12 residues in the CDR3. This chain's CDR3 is CASSFGVRGYTF. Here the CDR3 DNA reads TGTGCCAGCAGTTTCGGGGTCCGGGGCTACACCTTC.

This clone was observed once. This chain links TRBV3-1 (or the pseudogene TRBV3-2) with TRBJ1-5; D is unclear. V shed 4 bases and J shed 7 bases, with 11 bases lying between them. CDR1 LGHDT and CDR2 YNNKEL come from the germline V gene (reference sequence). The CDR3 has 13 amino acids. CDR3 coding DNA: TGTGCCAGCAGCCTCTCTCAGTGGCAGCCCCAGCATTTT. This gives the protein CASSLSQWQPQHF.

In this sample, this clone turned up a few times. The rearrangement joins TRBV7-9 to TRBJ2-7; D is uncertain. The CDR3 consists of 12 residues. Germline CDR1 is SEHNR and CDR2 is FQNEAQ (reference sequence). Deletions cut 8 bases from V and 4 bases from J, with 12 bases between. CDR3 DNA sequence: TGTGCCAGCTCGTCATGGAGTTACGAGCAGTACTTC. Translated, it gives CASSSWSYEQYF.

CDR3 DNA sequence: TGTGCCAGCATCAGACAGGGCCGGGGTACCTACGAGCAGTACTTC. The encoded protein is CASIRQGRGTYEQYF. The chain is built from TRBV6-5 and TRBJ2-7, with 7 bases that match TRBD1. Per germline, CDR1 MNHEY and CDR2 SVGAGI. This CDR3 spans 15 amino acids. V lost 7 bases to trimming and J lost 2 bases; unmatched junction nucleotides: 11.

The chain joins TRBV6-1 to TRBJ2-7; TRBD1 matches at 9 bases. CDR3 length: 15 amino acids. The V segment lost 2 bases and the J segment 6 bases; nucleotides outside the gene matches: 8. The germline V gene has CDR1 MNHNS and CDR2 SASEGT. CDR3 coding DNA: TGTGCCAGCAGTGAACCCGGGACAGGGTCGAGCGAGCAGTACTTC. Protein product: CASSEPGTGSSEQYF.

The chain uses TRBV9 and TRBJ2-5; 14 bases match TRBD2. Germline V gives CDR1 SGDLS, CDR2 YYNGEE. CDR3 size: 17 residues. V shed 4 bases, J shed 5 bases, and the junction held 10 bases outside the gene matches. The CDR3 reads CASSPGTSGGPGETQYF. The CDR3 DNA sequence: TGTGCCAGCAGCCCCGGGACTAGCGGGGGTCCCGGTGAGACCCAGTACTTC.

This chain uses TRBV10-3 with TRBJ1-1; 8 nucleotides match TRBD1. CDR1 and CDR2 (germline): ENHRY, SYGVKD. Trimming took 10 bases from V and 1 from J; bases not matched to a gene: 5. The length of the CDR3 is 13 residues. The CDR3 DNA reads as TGTGCCACCAGGGGACAGGAGAACACTGAAGCTTTCTTT. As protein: CATRGQENTEAFF.